This T cell receptor (beta chain) was captured in a study of identical twins. Study outcomes and limitations: It was cross-sectional statistical analysis, not following the same donors, that the conclusions relied on. Cord blood beta clonotypes present at high abundance carried fewer insertions; no such pattern appeared in memory repertoires.

With respect to this clonotype: What it recognizes is unknown.

A universal primer site arose from template switching, and cDNA bore unique molecular identifiers. TCRdb re-called the 5' RACE reads through MiXCR, storing one row per CDR3 protein. Counted here are around 470,000 distinct CDR3 sequences, 11% to 15% occurring once; the ten biggest clones make up approximately 0.52%. V was clipped by 1 base and J by 7 bases; unmatched bases: 1. From germline, CDR1 is SNHLY and CDR2 FYNNEI. The CDR3 covers 13 residues. This same sample was also part of a study on yellow fever vaccine responses in identical twins.

The chain joins TRBV2 to TRBJ1-2; 9 nucleotides match TRBD1. This TCR was recovered from a woman between 18 and 30 years old in good health. The sample comprised CD4+ T cells sorted from blood. The DNA of the CDR3 is TGTGCCAGCAGTGAAGTACAGGGGGCTGGCTACACCTTC. Protein: CASSEVQGAGYTF.